This record looks at one TCR beta chain sequence and its context. Its antigen is not yet known. Base qualities are missing; no much larger clone stands one base away. This sample was included in a study of T cells in tuberculosis (dated by TCRdb to 2016 to 2018). The study in broad terms: The study combined CD1B tetramers and high-throughput TCR immunosequencing to characterize T cells specific for the mycobacterial lipid antigen glucose monomycolate (GMM). Active tuberculosis patient PBMC were archived before or within 7 days of starting standard anti-tuberculosis treatment. IGRA-negative adolescents, IGRA-positive adolescents with latent tuberculosis and adults with active tuberculosis, ten per group, were compared in a South African clinical cohort.

The time point label of this sample denotes: new active TB diagnosis, blood taken before or within 7 days of starting treatment. Patients with active tuberculosis were defined as newly diagnosed, HIV-seronegative South African adults aged 18 years or older. Confirmation of active tuberculosis was based on positive sputum smear microscopy and/or a positive M. tuberculosis culture. Immunosequencing of unsorted cryopreserved PBMC covered, on average, about 100,000 T cells per clinical donor. TCR libraries were generated with the immunoSEQ multiplex PCR assay, using TCR-beta and/or TCR-alpha/delta assays for each sample. Amplified TCR libraries were sequenced on the Illumina high-throughput platform. Per the source publication's procedure: Clustering and dimensionality reduction were performed using pairwise TCRdist distances among GMM-specific receptors from ex vivo sorted or in vitro expanded T cells. The score assigned to each clinical repertoire was mean NN-distance, meaning the average TCRdist to the nearest 10% of tetramer-positive reference sequences. To compute GEM TCR motif frequency, the fraction of unique TCRs matching known GEM sequences by V/J usage and CDR3 length was calculated. Active tuberculosis was classified by linear discriminant analysis with leave-one-out cross-validation, implemented in scikit-learn. TCRdb stores this immuneACCESS table with in-frame sequences only. Part of the clones is absent; in the studies checked, under half of the shortfall reflects unresolved V genes, and no reason is known for the rest. The V and J calls and clone size come from that table; D and trimming were worked out from the DNA. The sample table contains tens of thousands of clones; only one count was recorded for roughly 94% of them. Of the sample, around 4% falls within the top ten clones.

Reading from cysteine to phenylalanine, the CDR3 counts 16 amino acids. The only DNA kept is the CDR3, 48 bases in frame from the first base. Here V drops 0 bases and J drops 3 bases, and the junction holds 5 bases not matched to any gene. Taken from the germline V gene, the CDR1 and CDR2 loops are SGDLS and YYNGEE. The paper as a whole reports these results and caveats: A classifier using the diverse GMM-specific repertoire reached 85% to 90% accuracy (AUROC roughly 0.9), compared with approximately 70% accuracy using GEM motif frequencies. The smaller NN-distances were partly driven by shorter CDR3-alpha lengths in active tuberculosis patients, and the difference for TCR-beta did not reach statistical significance. Which clinical samples got chosen depended on the availability of cryopreserved specimens, and the active tuberculosis cases were adults, whereas the controls were adolescents. Active tuberculosis TCR-alpha repertoires showed smaller mean NN-distances to GMM-specific TCRs than IGRA-negative controls, suggesting clonal expansion of these TCRs.

The chain couples TRBV9 to TRBJ2-7; 11 of the junction bases match TRBD2. The TCR comes from an adult with tuberculosis. The source material was PBMCs, sampled at tuberculosis diagnosis. The nucleotide sequence is given as TGTGCCAGCAGCGTAGGAGCTAGCGGGGGGCTCTACGAGCAGTACTTC. Its product reads: CASSVGASGGLYEQYF.